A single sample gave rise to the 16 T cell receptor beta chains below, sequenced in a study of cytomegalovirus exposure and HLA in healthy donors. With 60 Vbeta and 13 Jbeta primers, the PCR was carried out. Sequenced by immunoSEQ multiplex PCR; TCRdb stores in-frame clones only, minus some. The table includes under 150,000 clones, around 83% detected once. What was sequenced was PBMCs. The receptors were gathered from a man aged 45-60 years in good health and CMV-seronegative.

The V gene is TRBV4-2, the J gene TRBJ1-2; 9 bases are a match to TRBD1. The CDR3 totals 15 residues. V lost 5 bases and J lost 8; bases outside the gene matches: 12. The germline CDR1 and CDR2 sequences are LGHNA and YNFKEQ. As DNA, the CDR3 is TGTGCCAGCAGCGGACCGGACAGGGGAGTAGAAGGCTACACCTTC. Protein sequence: CASSGPDRGVEGYTF.

The chain's CDR3 is CSASMNTEAFF. As DNA, the CDR3 is TGCAGTGCTAGTATGAACACTGAAGCTTTCTTT. V and J are TRBV20-1 and TRBJ1-1; no firm D call. V was shortened by 3 bases and J by 0 bases, with 2 bases between the two germline ends. CDR3 size: 11 residues. In germline, CDR1 is DFQATT, CDR2 SNEGSKA (reference sequence).

The CDR3 DNA follows: TGTGCCAGCTCACCCGTAACAGGGCACACTGAAGCTTTCTTT. It yields the protein CASSPVTGHTEAFF. The chain uses TRBV18 and TRBJ1-1, with D maybe TRBD1 (6 bases). Trimming took off 3 bases at V and 3 bases at J, with 11 bases between the two ends. Germline V gives CDR1 KGHSH, CDR2 LQKENI. This CDR3 has 14 amino acids.

This CDR3 is CASSQDGLTGGETQYF. In nucleotides, the CDR3 is TGTGCCAGCAGCCAAGATGGGTTGACAGGGGGCGAGACCCAGTACTTC. The chain links TRBV14 to TRBJ2-5, with 10 nucleotides matching TRBD1. The CDR3 loop spans 16 amino acids. Germline trimming cut 0 bases from V and 5 bases from J; bases unmatched to any gene: 6. Germline CDR1 SGHDN, CDR2 FVKESK.

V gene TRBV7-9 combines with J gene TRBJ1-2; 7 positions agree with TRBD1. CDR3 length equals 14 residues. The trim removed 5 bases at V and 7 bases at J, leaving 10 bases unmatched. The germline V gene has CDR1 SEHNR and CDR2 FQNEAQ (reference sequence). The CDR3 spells CASSPPGRGSGYTF. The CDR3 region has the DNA TGTGCCAGCAGCCCCCCTGGCAGGGGGAGTGGCTACACCTTC.

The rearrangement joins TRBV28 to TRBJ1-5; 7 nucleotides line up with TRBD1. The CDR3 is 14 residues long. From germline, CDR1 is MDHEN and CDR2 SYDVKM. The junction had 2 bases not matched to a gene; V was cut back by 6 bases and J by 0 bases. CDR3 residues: CASRGTDSNQPQHF. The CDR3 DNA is TGTGCCAGCAGGGGGACAGATAGCAATCAGCCCCAGCATTTT.

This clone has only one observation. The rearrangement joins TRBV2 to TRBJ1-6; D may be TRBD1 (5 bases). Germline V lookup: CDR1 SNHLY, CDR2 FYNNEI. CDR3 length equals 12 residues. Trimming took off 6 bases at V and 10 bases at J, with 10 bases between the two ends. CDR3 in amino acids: CASSPGVSPLHF. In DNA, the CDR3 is TGTGCCAGCAGCCCGGGGGTGTCACCCCTCCACTTT.

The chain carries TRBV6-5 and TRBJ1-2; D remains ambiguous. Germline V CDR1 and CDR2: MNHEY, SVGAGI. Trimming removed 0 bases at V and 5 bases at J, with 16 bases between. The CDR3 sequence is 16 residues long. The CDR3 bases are TGTGCCAGCAGTTACTCCGGGTCGGGAGCCCGGTATGGCTACACCTTC. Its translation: CASSYSGSGARYGYTF.

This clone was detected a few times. For the CDR3, the DNA is TGTGCCAGCAGTGCCGCCGGGACTCCGTCGCAGTATTTT. This encodes CASSAAGTPSQYF. The chain uses TRBV6-1 and TRBJ2-3, with D possibly matching TRBD2 (6 bases). CDR3 length: 13 residues. In germline, CDR1 is MNHNS, CDR2 SASEGT. V was cut by 4 bases and J by 10 bases, with 15 bases left in between.

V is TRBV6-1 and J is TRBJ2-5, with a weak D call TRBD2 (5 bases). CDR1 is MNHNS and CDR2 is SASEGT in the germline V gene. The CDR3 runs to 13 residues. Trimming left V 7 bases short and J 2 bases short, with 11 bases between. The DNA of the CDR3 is TGTGCCAGCATCTCGGGGTGGCAAGAGACCCAGTACTTC. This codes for CASISGWQETQYF.

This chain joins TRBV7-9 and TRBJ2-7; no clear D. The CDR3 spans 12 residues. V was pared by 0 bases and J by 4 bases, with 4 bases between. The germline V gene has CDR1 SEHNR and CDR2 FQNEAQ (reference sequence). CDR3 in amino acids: CASSLAIYEQYF. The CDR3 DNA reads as TGTGCCAGCAGCTTAGCCATTTACGAGCAGTACTTC.

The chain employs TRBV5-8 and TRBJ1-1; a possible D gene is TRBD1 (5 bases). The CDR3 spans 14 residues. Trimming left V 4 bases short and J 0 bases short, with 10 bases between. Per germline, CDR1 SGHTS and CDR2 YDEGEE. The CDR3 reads CASSKGPVNTEAFF. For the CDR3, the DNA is TGTGCCAGCAGCAAGGGGCCCGTGAACACTGAAGCTTTCTTT.

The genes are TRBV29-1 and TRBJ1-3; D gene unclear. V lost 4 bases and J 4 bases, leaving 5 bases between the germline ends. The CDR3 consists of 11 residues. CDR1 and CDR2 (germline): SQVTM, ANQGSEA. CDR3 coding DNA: TGCAGCGTTGGTCGGGGAAACACCATATATTTT. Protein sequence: CSVGRGNTIYF.

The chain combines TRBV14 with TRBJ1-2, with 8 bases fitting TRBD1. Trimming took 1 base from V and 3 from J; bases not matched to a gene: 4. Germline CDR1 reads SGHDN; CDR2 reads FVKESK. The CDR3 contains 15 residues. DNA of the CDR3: TGTGCCAGCAGCCAAGGAGCAGGGGGCGACTATGGCTACACCTTC. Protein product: CASSQGAGGDYGYTF.

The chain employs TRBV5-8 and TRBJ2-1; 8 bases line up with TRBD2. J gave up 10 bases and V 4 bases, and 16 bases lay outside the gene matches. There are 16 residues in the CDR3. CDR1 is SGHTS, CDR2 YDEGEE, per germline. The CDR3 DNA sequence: TGTGCCAGCAGCGGGAGAGGGCGGGGGGACCCGAAGGAGCAGTTCTTC. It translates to CASSGRGRGDPKEQFF.

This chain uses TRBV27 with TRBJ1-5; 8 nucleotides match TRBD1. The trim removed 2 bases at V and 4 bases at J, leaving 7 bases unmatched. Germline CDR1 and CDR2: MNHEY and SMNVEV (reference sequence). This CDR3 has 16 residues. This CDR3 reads CASSLARTGKNQPQHF. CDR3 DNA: TGTGCCAGCAGTTTAGCGCGGACAGGGAAAAATCAGCCCCAGCATTTT.